The 8 T cell receptor beta chains presented below share a single source sample, sequenced in a study of identical twins. TCRdb fed the 5' RACE reads into MiXCR, producing one record per CDR3 protein. The sample shows more than 200,000 distinct CDR3 sequences, roughly an eighth of them seen only once. The specimen was memory (CD45RO+) T cells sorted from blood. The receptor set was obtained from a woman aged 18 to 35 in good health.

The table lists this clonotype with a few counts. The chain combines TRBV5-5 with TRBJ2-3; possibly TRBD1 for D (6 bases). Per germline, CDR1 SGHKS and CDR2 YYEKEE (reference sequence). This CDR3 comprises 13 residues. V lost 6 bases and J lost 5, with 13 bases in between. CDR3 coding DNA: TGTGCCAGCAACTTTAACAGGGAAGATACGCAGTATTTT. This sequence encodes CASNFNREDTQYF.

The chain recombines TRBV19 with TRBJ2-2, with 8 bases lining up with TRBD1. The germline V gene encodes CDR1 LNHDA and CDR2 SQIVND (reference sequence). CDR3 length: 14 amino acids. V dropped 5 bases and J dropped 4; count of bases not matched to a gene: 3. The CDR3 is CASSGGTGTGELFF. CDR3 nucleotides: TGTGCCAGTAGTGGGGGGACAGGCACCGGGGAGCTGTTTTTT.

The rearrangement links TRBV5-1 to TRBJ2-6, with D unclear. Germline V gives CDR1 SGHRS, CDR2 YFSETQ. This CDR3 is 15 amino acids long. V lost 4 bases and J 2 bases, leaving 10 bases between the germline ends. CDR3 DNA: TGCGCCAGCAGCCCGGGCGGAACTGGGGCCAACGTCCTGACTTTC. Translation gives CASSPGGTGANVLTF.

The chain carries TRBV7-2 and TRBJ2-1, with TRBD2 matching 13 bases. V was clipped by 6 bases and J by 9 bases; unmatched bases: 2. The CDR3 totals 13 residues. Germline CDR1 SGHTA, CDR2 FQGNSA. CDR3 sequence reads: CASSGLAGVEQFF. In DNA form, the CDR3 reads TGTGCCAGCAGTGGACTAGCGGGAGTTGAGCAGTTCTTC.

The V and J genes are TRBV25-1 and TRBJ1-4; the match to TRBD1 covers 8 bases. Germline loops: CDR1 MGHDK, CDR2 SYGVNS. The V gene end was trimmed by 3 bases and the J gene end by 7 bases; junction bases not matched to a gene: 4. The CDR3 contains 14 residues. In DNA form, the CDR3 reads TGTGCCAGCAGTGACGACAGGGGTGGTGAAAAACTGTTTTTT. Its translation: CASSDDRGGEKLFF. Looking up the rest from reference TRBV25-1 and TRBJ1-4 gives the full variable domain: EADIYQTPRYLVIGTGKKITLECSQTMGHDKMYWYQQDPGMELHLIHYSYGVNSTEKGDLSSESTVSRIRTEHFPLTLESARPSHTSQYLCASSDDRGGEKLFFGSGTQLSVL.

This clonotype was found a few times. The chain has TRBV5-1 and TRBJ2-5, with TRBD2 matching over 8 bases. CDR1 is SGHRS and CDR2 is YFSETQ in the germline V gene. V trimming: 1 base; J trimming: 3 bases; junction bases outside the gene matches: 2. The CDR3 consists of 14 residues. CDR3 residues: CASSLQLAEETQYF. The CDR3 nucleotides read TGCGCCAGCAGCTTGCAACTAGCGGAAGAGACCCAGTACTTC.

The sample holds a few counts of this clonotype. CDR3 in amino acids: CASSEGTGGYGYTF. As DNA, the CDR3 is TGTGCCAGCAGTGAAGGGACAGGGGGCTATGGCTACACCTTC. The chain recombines TRBV6-4 with TRBJ1-2, with 11 nucleotides matching TRBD1. The V segment lost 3 bases and the J segment 4 bases; nucleotides outside the gene matches: 1. The CDR3 has 14 amino acids. CDR1 is MRHNA, CDR2 SNTAGT, per germline.

There are a few counts of this clonotype. The chain joins TRBV29-1 to TRBJ2-3; tentative D call: TRBD1 (5 bases). Trimming pared 6 bases from V and 5 bases from J, leaving 21 bases between. CDR1 is SQVTM, CDR2 ANQGSEA, per germline. The CDR3 is made up of 15 amino acids. The CDR3 protein is CSVLLQGKHKDTQYF. CDR3 DNA: TGCAGCGTCCTGCTGCAGGGAAAACACAAAGATACGCAGTATTTT.